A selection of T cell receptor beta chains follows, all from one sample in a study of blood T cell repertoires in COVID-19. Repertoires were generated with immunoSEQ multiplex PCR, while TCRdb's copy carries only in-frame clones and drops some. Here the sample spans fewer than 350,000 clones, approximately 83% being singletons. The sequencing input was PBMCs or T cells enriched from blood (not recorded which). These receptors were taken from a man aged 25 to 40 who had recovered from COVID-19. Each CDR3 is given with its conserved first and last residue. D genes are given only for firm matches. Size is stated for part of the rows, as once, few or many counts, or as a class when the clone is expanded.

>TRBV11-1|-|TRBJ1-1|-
CASSPGSQNTEAFF
TGTGCCAGCAGCCCCGGGAGTCAGAACACTGAAGCTTTCTTT
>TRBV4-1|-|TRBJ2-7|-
CASSQPGNEQYF
TGCGCCAGCAGCCAGCCCGGGAACGAGCAGTACTTC
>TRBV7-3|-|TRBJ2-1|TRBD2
CASSYSGGLYNEQFF
TGTGCCAGCAGCTATAGCGGGGGACTGTACAATGAGCAGTTCTTC
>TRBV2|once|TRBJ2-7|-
CASSLGHREYEQYF
TGTGCCAGCAGTCTGGGACATCGTGAGTACGAGCAGTACTTC
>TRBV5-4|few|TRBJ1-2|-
CASSFGEGFRGYTF
-
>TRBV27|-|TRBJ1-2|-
CASRVGVEAGYTF
TGTGCCAGCAGGGTCGGGGTTGAGGCGGGCTACACCTTC
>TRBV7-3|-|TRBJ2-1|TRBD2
CASSSDPPSGAYNEQFF
TGTGCCAGCAGCTCCGATCCCCCTAGCGGGGCCTACAATGAGCAGTTCTTC
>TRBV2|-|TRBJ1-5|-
CASSGDLQPQHF
TGTGCCAGCAGCGGAGACCTACAGCCCCAGCATTTT
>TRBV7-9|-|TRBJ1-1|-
CASSSRETGNTEAFF
TGTGCCAGCAGCTCCCGGGAGACCGGGAACACTGAAGCTTTCTTT
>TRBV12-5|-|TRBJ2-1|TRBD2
CASGLAGGEQFF
TGTGCTAGTGGTTTGGCGGGGGGTGAGCAGTTCTTC
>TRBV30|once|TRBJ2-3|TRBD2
CAWSYSGGRTDTQYF
TGTGCCTGGAGTTATAGCGGGGGCCGCACAGATACGCAGTATTTT
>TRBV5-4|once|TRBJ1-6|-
CASSLSRASYNSPLHF
TGTGCCAGCAGCTTGTCGCGTGCCTCCTATAATTCACCCCTCCACTTT
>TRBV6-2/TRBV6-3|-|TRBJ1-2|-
CASSYGSGQAF
TGTGCCAGCAGTTACGGATCAGGCCAGGCCTTC
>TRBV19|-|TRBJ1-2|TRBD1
CASSGTGALSSIYGYTF
TGTGCCAGTAGCGGGACAGGGGCCTTAAGCTCGATCTATGGCTACACCTTC
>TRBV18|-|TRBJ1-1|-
CASSFLRTHQGTEAFF
TGTGCCAGCTCATTTCTTCGGACGCATCAGGGGACTGAAGCTTTCTTT
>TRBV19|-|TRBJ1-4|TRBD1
CATTGTGDEKLFF
TGTGCCACCACGGGGACAGGGGATGAAAAACTGTTTTTT
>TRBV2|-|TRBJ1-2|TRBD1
CASSGRTGAGDGYTF
TGTGCCAGCAGTGGGCGGACAGGGGCGGGGGATGGCTACACCTTC
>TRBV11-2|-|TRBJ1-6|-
CASSLGSAGIHF
TGTGCCAGCAGCTTAGGGTCCGCAGGAATCCACTTT
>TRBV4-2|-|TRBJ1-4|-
CASSQGYSPREEKLFF
TGTGCCAGCAGCCAAGGGTATAGCCCTAGAGAGGAAAAACTGTTTTTT
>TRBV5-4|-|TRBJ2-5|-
CASGPNGETQYF
TGTGCCAGCGGCCCGAACGGGGAGACCCAGTACTTC
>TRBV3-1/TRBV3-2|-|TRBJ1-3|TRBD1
CASSRLPTGAGNTIYF
TGTGCCAGCAGCCGTTTGCCGACAGGGGCTGGAAACACCATATATTTT
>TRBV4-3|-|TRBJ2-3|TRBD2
CASSPRTSGGIDTQYF
TGCGCCAGCAGCCCACGGACTAGCGGGGGTATCGATACGCAGTATTTT
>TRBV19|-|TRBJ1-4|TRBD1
CASSSGWAGGSEKLFF
TGTGCCAGTAGTAGCGGATGGGCAGGGGGCAGTGAAAAACTGTTTTTT
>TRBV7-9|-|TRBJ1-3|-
CASSLSGWGLRNTIYF
TGTGCCAGCAGCTTATCTGGATGGGGGCTCAGAAACACCATATATTTT
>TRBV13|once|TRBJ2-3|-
CASRTTRWADPHTQYF
TGTGCCAGCAGAACAACCCGGTGGGCCGACCCCCATACGCAGTATTTT
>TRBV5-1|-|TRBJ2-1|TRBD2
CASSLDGTSGNEQFF
TGCGCCAGCAGCTTGGATGGGACTAGCGGGAATGAGCAGTTCTTC
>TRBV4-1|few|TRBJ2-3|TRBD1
CASSQAPGQGTDTQYF
TGCGCCAGCAGCCAAGCCCCCGGACAGGGCACAGATACGCAGTATTTT
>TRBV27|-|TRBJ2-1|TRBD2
CASTTLAGGYNEQFF
TGTGCCAGCACAACACTAGCGGGGGGATACAATGAGCAGTTCTTC
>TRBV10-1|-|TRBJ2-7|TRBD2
CASSTLAEGHLEQYF
TGCGCCAGCAGTACTCTAGCGGAAGGGCATCTCGAGCAGTACTTC
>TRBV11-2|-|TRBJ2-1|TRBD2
CASSRAGGRYNEQFF
TGTGCCAGCAGCCGAGCGGGGGGCCGTTACAATGAGCAGTTCTTC
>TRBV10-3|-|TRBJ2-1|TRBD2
CAISARGGNEQFF
TGTGCCATCAGTGCCCGCGGGGGCAATGAGCAGTTCTTC
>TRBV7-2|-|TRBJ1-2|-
CASSLDGLYGYTF
TGTGCCAGCAGCTTAGACGGACTCTATGGCTACACCTTC
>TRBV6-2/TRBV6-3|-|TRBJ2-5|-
CASSPGLLQETQYF
TGTGCCAGCAGCCCCGGACTTTTACAAGAGACCCAGTACTTC
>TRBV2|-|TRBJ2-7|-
CASNQGSYEQYF
TGTGCCAGCAACCAGGGTTCCTACGAGCAGTACTTC
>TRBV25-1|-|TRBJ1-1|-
CASSEQNTEAFF
TGTGCCAGCAGTGAACAGAACACTGAAGCTTTCTTT
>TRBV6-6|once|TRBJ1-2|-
CASSTETANYGYTF
TGTGCCAGCAGTACCGAAACAGCTAACTATGGCTACACCTTC
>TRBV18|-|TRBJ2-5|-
CASSGGGETQYF
TGTGCCAGCTCCGGTGGGGGCGAGACCCAGTACTTC
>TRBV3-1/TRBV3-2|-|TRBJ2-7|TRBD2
CASSLGTSSYEQYF
TGTGCCAGCAGCCTCGGGACTAGCTCCTACGAGCAGTACTTC
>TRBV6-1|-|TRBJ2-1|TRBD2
CASSGGASGGRYEQFF
TGTGCCAGCAGTGGAGGAGCTAGCGGGGGTAGGTATGAGCAGTTCTTC
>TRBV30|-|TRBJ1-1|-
CAWSPWDISNTEAFF
TGTGCCTGGAGTCCTTGGGACATATCGAACACTGAAGCTTTCTTT